The 19 T cell receptor beta chains reported below all come from one sample, sequenced in a study of post-analysis software for immune sequencing data. General observations from the study: Patients carried 4 or 5 TRBV segments more frequently than controls did, and TRBV5-6, TRBV5-1 and TRBV20-1 were among them.

Their specific antigens are unknown. cDNA libraries of TCR beta carried unique molecular identifiers. TCRdb independently ran MiXCR on the PCR reads; one entry per CDR3 protein. The data hold 380,000 or so distinct CDR3 sequences, with around a third observed a single time. The sequencing sample was made of blood. The receptors stem from a girl aged 5-17 years with multiple sclerosis.

This chain connects TRBV4-1 to TRBJ1-2; 8 nucleotides align to TRBD1. Looked up from germline, CDR1 is MGHRA and CDR2 is YSYEKL. Germline trimming cut 1 base from V and 1 base from J; bases unmatched to any gene: 5. The CDR3 contains 16 residues. The CDR3 coding sequence is TGCGCCAGCAGCCAAGTAAGGACAGGGATTAACTATGGCTACACCTTC. It specifies CASSQVRTGINYGYTF.

The CDR3 is CSVIQGTTEAFF. The CDR3, as DNA: TGCAGTGTTATACAGGGGACCACTGAAGCTTTCTTT. The J gene is TRBJ1-1, the V gene TRBV20-1; 7 bases map to TRBD1. The CDR3 is 12 residues long. The V and J ends lost 7 bases and 4 bases, in that order; junction bases with no gene match: 6. Germline assignment: CDR1 DFQATT and CDR2 SNEGSKA (reference sequence).

The chain has TRBV2 and TRBJ2-3; possible D gene TRBD2, 5 bases. The CDR3 spans 16 residues. The ends were cut back, 2 bases at V and 4 bases at J, with 16 bases in the middle. Germline V gene sequence: CDR1 SNHLY, CDR2 FYNNEI. The CDR3 region is CASSELLTSGPDTQYF. Written as DNA, the CDR3 is TGTGCCAGCAGTGAACTTTTGACAAGCGGTCCAGATACGCAGTATTTT.

V gene TRBV7-9 combines with J gene TRBJ1-4; D remains ambiguous. Looked up from germline, CDR1 is SEHNR and CDR2 is FQNEAQ (reference sequence). With 10 bases removed from V and 0 bases from J, the gap between germline ends came to 18 bases. The CDR3 totals 16 residues. The CDR3 DNA reads TGTGCCACCGACCCCAGGTCCCGTGCAACTAATGAAAAACTGTTTTTT. Amino acids: CATDPRSRATNEKLFF.

The chain carries TRBV4-2 and TRBJ1-4; D not resolved. CDR1 LGHNA and CDR2 YNFKEQ come from the germline V gene. V lost 5 bases to trimming and J lost 0 bases, with 10 bases between them. CDR3 length: 15 residues. This CDR3 is CASSAPNATNEKLFF. CDR3 nucleotides: TGTGCCAGCAGCGCCCCGAATGCAACTAATGAAAAACTGTTTTTT.

The V gene is TRBV6-5, the J gene TRBJ2-7; D is ambiguous. This CDR3 is 13 amino acids long. Per germline, CDR1 MNHEY and CDR2 SVGAGI. V lost 0 bases and J lost 3, with 6 bases in between. The CDR3 bases are TGTGCCAGCAGTTACTCGATCTTCTACGAGCAGTACTTC. Translating it yields CASSYSIFYEQYF.

V and J are TRBV20-1 and TRBJ2-7, with TRBD1 as a possible D gene (6 bases). The CDR3 loop spans 16 amino acids. The germline CDR1 and CDR2 sequences are DFQATT and SNEGSKA (reference sequence). Trimming pared 3 bases from V and 2 bases from J, leaving 20 bases between. CDR3 in amino acids: CSASDFFDRPPYEQYF. CDR3 DNA: TGCAGTGCTAGTGACTTTTTTGACAGGCCCCCCTACGAGCAGTACTTC.

V and J are TRBV7-3 and TRBJ2-3; D is possibly TRBD2 (5 bases). The CDR3 is 13 residues long. V lost 6 bases and J 5 bases, leaving 12 bases between the germline ends. Germline CDR1 reads SGHTA; CDR2 reads FQGTGA. CDR3 sequence: CASRAPGRDTQYF. The CDR3 DNA is TGTGCCAGCAGGGCCCCGGGGAGAGATACGCAGTATTTT.

This clonotype was observed a few times. The rearrangement uses TRBV20-1 and TRBJ1-5; D not certain. CDR1 and CDR2 from the germline V gene are DFQATT and SNEGSKA (reference sequence). The CDR3 sequence is 15 residues long. V lost 0 bases and J 1 base, leaving 10 bases between the germline ends. The CDR3 is CSARDRRLSNQPQHF. For the CDR3, the DNA is TGCAGTGCTAGAGATCGCCGTCTGAGCAATCAGCCCCAGCATTTT.

The CDR3 DNA follows: TGTGCCAGCAGTCCGGCGGGGCAGCCCCAGCATTTT. Its translation: CASSPAGQPQHF. The gene calls are TRBV7-9 and TRBJ1-5; D not certain. The V end lost 6 bases, the J end lost 7 bases, and 10 bases lay between the germline ends. This CDR3 is built from 12 residues. The germline CDR1 and CDR2 sequences are SEHNR and FQNEAQ (reference sequence).

This clonotype was observed a handful of times. The chain recombines TRBV4-1 with TRBJ1-2; possible D gene TRBD1, 5 bases. V was trimmed by 1 base and J by 1 base, leaving 7 bases between them. CDR3 length: 14 amino acids. The germline CDR1 and CDR2 sequences are MGHRA and YSYEKL. Here the CDR3 DNA reads TGCGCCAGCAGCCAAGCTGACAGTAACTATGGCTACACCTTC. Protein sequence: CASSQADSNYGYTF.

V gene TRBV29-1 combines with J gene TRBJ2-2; D gene ambiguous. CDR1 is SQVTM and CDR2 is ANQGSEA in the germline V gene. V was pared by 5 bases and J by 1 base, with 5 bases between. The CDR3 is 12 amino acids. This CDR3 is CSVQENTGELFF. The DNA of the CDR3 is TGCAGCGTTCAGGAGAACACCGGGGAGCTGTTTTTT.

The J gene is TRBJ2-3, the V gene TRBV5-1; tentative D call: TRBD1 (6 bases). Germline V gene lookup returns CDR1 SGHRS and CDR2 YFSETQ. The CDR3 runs to 16 residues. Trimming removed 5 bases at V and 4 bases at J, with 20 bases between. The CDR3 spells CASSYAGESGADTQYF. The CDR3 DNA reads as TGCGCCAGCAGTTACGCAGGGGAGTCAGGGGCAGATACGCAGTATTTT.

The chain employs TRBV3-1 and TRBJ2-7; 7 bases align to TRBD1. CDR1 is LGHDT, CDR2 YNNKEL, per germline (reference sequence). V shed 8 bases and J 1 base; nucleotides not matched to a gene: 8. The CDR3 extends over 14 amino acids. The DNA of the CDR3 is TGTGCCAGCGCTGACAGGGTGAGATCCTACGAGCAGTACTTC. Amino acids: CASADRVRSYEQYF.

J is TRBJ2-1 and V is TRBV27; 7 bases match TRBD2. Trimming took 2 bases from V and 8 from J; bases not matched to a gene: 6. The germline CDR1 and CDR2 sequences are MNHEY and SMNVEV (reference sequence). CDR3 length: 14 residues. The CDR3 protein is CASSLGDYSYEQFF. The CDR3 nucleotides read TGTGCCAGCAGTTTAGGGGACTATTCATATGAGCAGTTCTTC.

This clonotype was counted between two and nine times. The gene calls are TRBV5-5 and TRBJ1-4; perhaps TRBD1 as D (5 bases). V lost 2 bases and J lost 3, with 14 bases in between. This CDR3 is 16 amino acids long. The germline gives CDR1 SGHKS, CDR2 YYEKEE (reference sequence). Here the CDR3 reads CASSFYSGRSNEKLFF. The CDR3, as DNA: TGTGCCAGCAGCTTCTACTCGGGACGGTCTAATGAAAAACTGTTTTTT. The full variable domain, with the rest looked up from reference TRBV5-5 and TRBJ1-4, is DAGVTQSPTHLIKTRGQQVTLRCSPISGHKSVSWYQQVLGQGPQFIFQYYEKEERGRGNFPDRFSARQFPNYSSELNVNALLLGDSALYLCASSFYSGRSNEKLFFGSGTQLSVL.

A few counts support this clonotype. The CDR3 is CASSQGLAGDEQFF. CDR3 DNA sequence: TGTGCCAGCAGTCAGGGACTAGCGGGGGATGAGCAGTTCTTC. J is TRBJ2-1 and V is TRBV12-3 or TRBV12-4; 14 bases align to TRBD2. CDR3 length equals 14 residues. V lost 5 bases and J lost 8; bases outside the gene matches: 2.

This clonotype has just a few counts. V usage is TRBV3-1 and J usage is TRBJ1-4; D remains unclear. Trimming removed 2 bases at V and 4 bases at J, with 11 bases between. The germline gives CDR1 LGHDT, CDR2 YNNKEL (reference sequence). The CDR3 is made up of 15 amino acids. CDR3 residues: CASSQRGSHNEKLFF. CDR3 nucleotide sequence: TGTGCCAGCAGCCAACGAGGCAGCCATAATGAAAAACTGTTTTTT.

This clonotype was found a few times. The chain is built from TRBV7-9 and TRBJ2-1, with D uncertain. V dropped 0 bases and J dropped 0 bases, with 6 bases sitting between them. Germline loops: CDR1 SEHNR, CDR2 FQNEAQ (reference sequence). The CDR3 is made up of 15 amino acids. CDR3 bases: TGTGCCAGCAGCTTAGCGGATCTCTCCTACAATGAGCAGTTCTTC. It codes for CASSLADLSYNEQFF.